This is a list of T cell receptor beta chains from one sample in a study of T cell responses to AZD1222 COVID-19 vaccine. Clones were read by immunoSEQ multiplex PCR, and TCRdb kept only the in-frame ones, dropping some. The sample has some 200,000 clones; approximately 90% are singletons. The sample here was peripheral blood, taken 28 days after the second AZD1222 dose. The receptors were gathered from an adult who received the AZD1222 COVID-19 vaccine. CDR3s include the opening cysteine and the closing phenylalanine or tryptophan. Fields, in order: D gene, J gene, clone size, V gene, CDR3 DNA, CDR3 protein. The D gene is left open where the match is weak. Expanded clones get a size class; other rows say once, few or many, or leave the size out.

d_gene: .; j_gene: TRBJ2-3; abundance: .; v_gene: TRBV12-3/TRBV12-4; CDR3nt: TGTGCCAGCACCCTCTATTCCCGGGACCGCGAGTATTTT; CDR3aa: CASTLYSRDREYF
d_gene: .; j_gene: TRBJ1-2; abundance: .; v_gene: TRBV4-1; CDR3nt: TGCGCCAGCAGCCAAAGGGCACTTCTCTTAGATGGCTACACCTTC; CDR3aa: CASSQRALLLDGYTF
d_gene: .; j_gene: TRBJ2-1; abundance: .; v_gene: TRBV4-1; CDR3nt: TGCGCCAGCAGCCAAGGAAGCAGGACTGCAGGTAATGAGCAGTTCTTC; CDR3aa: CASSQGSRTAGNEQFF
d_gene: TRBD1; j_gene: TRBJ2-1; abundance: .; v_gene: TRBV12-5; CDR3nt: TGTGCTAGTGGTTCAACAGGGGGCGCAAGCAATGAGCAGTTCTTC; CDR3aa: CASGSTGGASNEQFF
d_gene: TRBD1; j_gene: TRBJ2-5; abundance: .; v_gene: TRBV5-4; CDR3nt: TGTGCCAGCAGTCCGCCGGGACAGGGTAGGGAGACCCAGTACTTC; CDR3aa: CASSPPGQGRETQYF
d_gene: .; j_gene: TRBJ2-7; abundance: .; v_gene: TRBV3-1/TRBV3-2; CDR3nt: TGTGCCAGCAGCCTAGGACCCGGCTACGAGCAGTACTTC; CDR3aa: CASSLGPGYEQYF
d_gene: TRBD1; j_gene: TRBJ1-1; abundance: .; v_gene: TRBV7-9; CDR3nt: TGTGCCAGCAGCTTGCTCAGGGGGATCACTGAAGCTTTCTTT; CDR3aa: CASSLLRGITEAFF
d_gene: .; j_gene: TRBJ1-5; abundance: .; v_gene: TRBV7-9; CDR3nt: TGTGCCAGCAGCCCCCCCGGACAAAACAATCAGCCCCAGCATTTT; CDR3aa: CASSPPGQNNQPQHF
d_gene: .; j_gene: TRBJ1-1; abundance: .; v_gene: TRBV2; CDR3nt: TGTGCCAGCAAGGCTACCTACACTGAAGCTTTCTTT; CDR3aa: CASKATYTEAFF
d_gene: .; j_gene: TRBJ2-1; abundance: .; v_gene: TRBV6-5; CDR3nt: TGTGCCAGCAGACGGGGGAGTGAACTAGCAGAGCAGTTCTTC; CDR3aa: CASRRGSELAEQFF
d_gene: .; j_gene: TRBJ2-5; abundance: once; v_gene: TRBV7-9; CDR3nt: TGTGCCAGCAGCCGCGCAAACTCGGCGGGAGAGACCCAGTACTTC; CDR3aa: CASSRANSAGETQYF
d_gene: .; j_gene: TRBJ2-7; abundance: .; v_gene: TRBV7-2; CDR3nt: TGTGCCAGCAGCTTAGACCAGTACGAGCAGTACTTC; CDR3aa: CASSLDQYEQYF
d_gene: .; j_gene: TRBJ1-2; abundance: .; v_gene: TRBV21-1; CDR3nt: TGTGCCACCCAGCCTATGGTTAACTATGGCTACACCTTC; CDR3aa: CATQPMVNYGYTF
d_gene: TRBD1; j_gene: TRBJ1-4; abundance: .; v_gene: TRBV4-1; CDR3nt: TGCGCCAGCAGCAAACCCGGGACAGGCCGAGAAAAACTGTTTTTT; CDR3aa: CASSKPGTGREKLFF
d_gene: TRBD2; j_gene: TRBJ2-7; abundance: many; v_gene: TRBV7-3; CDR3nt: TGTGCCAGCAGCCCAAGCGGGATGGGCTACGAGCAGTACTTC; CDR3aa: CASSPSGMGYEQYF
d_gene: .; j_gene: TRBJ1-2; abundance: .; v_gene: TRBV14; CDR3nt: TGTGCCAGCAGCCAAGCGAGGTGGGACGTCTATGGCTACACCTTC; CDR3aa: CASSQARWDVYGYTF
d_gene: .; j_gene: TRBJ2-1; abundance: .; v_gene: TRBV5-1; CDR3nt: TGCGCCAGCAGCTTGGCACTAGGCGTAACCTACAATGAGCAGTTCTTC; CDR3aa: CASSLALGVTYNEQFF
d_gene: .; j_gene: TRBJ1-5; abundance: .; v_gene: TRBV7-8; CDR3nt: TGTGCCAGCAGCTTCCGCGTAAATCAGCCCCAGCATTTT; CDR3aa: CASSFRVNQPQHF
d_gene: .; j_gene: TRBJ1-6; abundance: .; v_gene: TRBV5-1; CDR3nt: TGCGCCAGCAGCTTGGGCCGGTCGGGGGCTGGATCACCCCTCCACTTT; CDR3aa: CASSLGRSGAGSPLHF
d_gene: TRBD2; j_gene: TRBJ2-7; abundance: .; v_gene: TRBV2; CDR3nt: TGTGCCAGCTCCTCGGGACTAGCACCCCATGGGCAGTACTTC; CDR3aa: CASSSGLAPHGQYF
d_gene: .; j_gene: TRBJ1-2; abundance: .; v_gene: TRBV18; CDR3nt: TGTGCCAGCTCACCACCGTCCGGGGGTGCAGGCTATGGCTACACCTTC; CDR3aa: CASSPPSGGAGYGYTF
d_gene: TRBD1; j_gene: TRBJ2-7; abundance: .; v_gene: TRBV19; CDR3nt: TGTGCCAGTAGTCCGGGACAGGGAGGTTACGAGCAGTACTTC; CDR3aa: CASSPGQGGYEQYF
d_gene: TRBD1; j_gene: TRBJ1-5; abundance: .; v_gene: TRBV19; CDR3nt: TGTGCCAGTAGCTCCCCCCGCGACAGGGCGGGCAATCAGCCCCAGCATTTT; CDR3aa: CASSSPRDRAGNQPQHF
d_gene: .; j_gene: TRBJ2-1; abundance: .; v_gene: TRBV28; CDR3nt: TGTGCCAGCAGTAAAAACTTGGGGGGATATGAGCAGTTCTTC; CDR3aa: CASSKNLGGYEQFF
d_gene: .; j_gene: TRBJ2-2; abundance: .; v_gene: TRBV2; CDR3nt: TGTGCCAGCAAAACGGAGAACGCGAACACCGGGGAGCTGTTTTTT; CDR3aa: CASKTENANTGELFF
d_gene: TRBD1; j_gene: TRBJ1-5; abundance: .; v_gene: TRBV19; CDR3nt: TGTGCCAGTAGTAAGGGGACAGTAAGCAATCAGCCCCAGCATTTT; CDR3aa: CASSKGTVSNQPQHF
d_gene: TRBD1; j_gene: TRBJ1-6; abundance: .; v_gene: TRBV5-4; CDR3nt: TGTGCCAGCAGCCCCACAGGGGTCTCACCCCTCCACTTT; CDR3aa: CASSPTGVSPLHF
d_gene: .; j_gene: TRBJ2-7; abundance: .; v_gene: TRBV25-1; CDR3nt: TGTGCCAGCAGTCAGCTCACCACCCACGAGCAGTACTTC; CDR3aa: CASSQLTTHEQYF
d_gene: TRBD1; j_gene: TRBJ1-3; abundance: .; v_gene: TRBV9; CDR3nt: TGTGCCAGCAGCGTGGCGACAGGGGGAGACACCATATATTTT; CDR3aa: CASSVATGGDTIYF
d_gene: .; j_gene: TRBJ1-4; abundance: .; v_gene: TRBV7-9; CDR3nt: TGTGCCAGCAGCCCCTCAGGAGCAACTAATGAAAAACTGTTTTTT; CDR3aa: CASSPSGATNEKLFF
d_gene: TRBD2; j_gene: TRBJ2-7; abundance: .; v_gene: TRBV12-3/TRBV12-4; CDR3nt: TGTGCCAGCAGTTTTGGGGGAGGGTTCGAGCAGTACTTC; CDR3aa: CASSFGGGFEQYF
d_gene: .; j_gene: TRBJ1-2; abundance: .; v_gene: TRBV24-1; CDR3nt: TGTGCCACCAGTGATTTCTCGGGTTACGATGGCTACACCTTC; CDR3aa: CATSDFSGYDGYTF
d_gene: .; j_gene: TRBJ2-7; abundance: .; v_gene: TRBV4-1; CDR3nt: TGCGCCAGCAGCCTCCCGGGGGCAACCTACGAGCAGTACTTC; CDR3aa: CASSLPGATYEQYF
d_gene: .; j_gene: TRBJ1-5; abundance: .; v_gene: TRBV2; CDR3nt: TGTGCCACCCGACGGGGGCCATCGTGGCCCCAGCATTTT; CDR3aa: CATRRGPSWPQHF
d_gene: TRBD2; j_gene: TRBJ2-3; abundance: .; v_gene: TRBV6-2/TRBV6-3; CDR3nt: TGTGCCAGCAGTCAGGATTTAGCGGGAGGTGACACAGATACGCAGTATTTT; CDR3aa: CASSQDLAGGDTDTQYF
d_gene: .; j_gene: TRBJ2-7; abundance: .; v_gene: TRBV6-5; CDR3nt: TGTGCCAGCAGCCGACAAAGCTCCTACGAGCAGTACTTC; CDR3aa: CASSRQSSYEQYF
d_gene: .; j_gene: TRBJ1-2; abundance: .; v_gene: TRBV7-2; CDR3nt: TGTGCCAGCAGCTCACCTCCGGCCCCGGGGGGCTATGGCTACACCTTC; CDR3aa: CASSSPPAPGGYGYTF
d_gene: .; j_gene: TRBJ1-5; abundance: .; v_gene: TRBV2; CDR3nt: TGTGCCGGTGGACCCCTGGTACTCGACAATCAGCCCCAGCATTTT; CDR3aa: CAGGPLVLDNQPQHF
d_gene: .; j_gene: TRBJ2-1; abundance: .; v_gene: TRBV28; CDR3nt: TGTGCCAGCAGTTTACTGGCATCCTACAATGAGCAGTTCTTC; CDR3aa: CASSLLASYNEQFF
d_gene: .; j_gene: TRBJ2-1; abundance: .; v_gene: TRBV7-3; CDR3nt: TGTGCCAGCAGCTTGACCCGTTACTATGAGCAGTTCTTC; CDR3aa: CASSLTRYYEQFF
d_gene: .; j_gene: TRBJ2-7; abundance: .; v_gene: TRBV19; CDR3nt: TGTGCCAGTAGTGTAGGGGGGGCCTCCTACGAGCAGTACTTC; CDR3aa: CASSVGGASYEQYF
d_gene: .; j_gene: TRBJ1-5; abundance: .; v_gene: TRBV9; CDR3nt: TGTGCCAGCAGCGTAGGGACGGAGAATCAGCCCCAGCATTTT; CDR3aa: CASSVGTENQPQHF
d_gene: .; j_gene: TRBJ1-2; abundance: .; v_gene: TRBV24-1; CDR3nt: TGTGCCACCAGTGACCCCAGGTTACCGACAGGCTATGGCTACACCTTC; CDR3aa: CATSDPRLPTGYGYTF
d_gene: TRBD1; j_gene: TRBJ1-1; abundance: .; v_gene: TRBV5-4; CDR3nt: TGTGCCAGCAGCTTGGCCGGGACAGTGAACACTGAAGCTTTCTTT; CDR3aa: CASSLAGTVNTEAFF
d_gene: .; j_gene: TRBJ1-5; abundance: .; v_gene: TRBV11-1; CDR3nt: TGTGCCAGCAGCGAACAGGGAGGGAACAATCAGCCCCAGCATTTT; CDR3aa: CASSEQGGNNQPQHF
d_gene: TRBD1; j_gene: TRBJ2-5; abundance: .; v_gene: TRBV5-1; CDR3nt: TGCGCCAGCAGCTGGGGACAGGGGTCGAGTGAGACCCAGTACTTC; CDR3aa: CASSWGQGSSETQYF
d_gene: TRBD2; j_gene: TRBJ2-7; abundance: .; v_gene: TRBV23-1; CDR3nt: TGCGCCAGCCATCGACGCGGGGGGGTGCAGTACTTC; CDR3aa: CASHRRGGVQYF
d_gene: TRBD1; j_gene: TRBJ1-2; abundance: .; v_gene: TRBV24-1; CDR3nt: TGTGCCACCAGTGATCCCGGGACAGGGTTGGGCTACACCTTC; CDR3aa: CATSDPGTGLGYTF
d_gene: .; j_gene: TRBJ2-3; abundance: once; v_gene: TRBV7-2; CDR3nt: TGTGCCACCGCAGAAGGCGGGCTCCGCACAGATACGCAGTATTTT; CDR3aa: CATAEGGLRTDTQYF
d_gene: .; j_gene: TRBJ2-4; abundance: .; v_gene: TRBV10-3; CDR3nt: TGTGCCATCAGTGAGTCTTTGAACCTAGATTTAAACATTCAGTACTTC; CDR3aa: CAISESLNLDLNIQYF
d_gene: TRBD2; j_gene: TRBJ2-3; abundance: once; v_gene: TRBV2; CDR3nt: TGTGCCAGCAGTCTAGCGGGGATAAGCACAGATACGCAGTATTTT; CDR3aa: CASSLAGISTDTQYF
d_gene: TRBD2; j_gene: TRBJ2-7; abundance: .; v_gene: TRBV30; CDR3nt: TGTGCCTGGAGTGTACAGCGGGAGGGCCGCTACGAGCAGTACTTC; CDR3aa: CAWSVQREGRYEQYF
d_gene: .; j_gene: TRBJ1-1; abundance: .; v_gene: TRBV28; CDR3nt: TGTGCCAGCGGAACAGGGAACACTGAAGCTTTCTTT; CDR3aa: CASGTGNTEAFF
d_gene: .; j_gene: TRBJ1-1; abundance: .; v_gene: TRBV7-9; CDR3nt: TGTGCCAGCAGCTTATTAAGCAACACTGAAGCTTTCTTT; CDR3aa: CASSLLSNTEAFF